This TCR beta chain was sequenced in a study of T cell repertoires in cytomegalovirus infection. Study context: It was the public TCR beta signatures that indicated both CMV infection and matching HLA type. Study-level findings and limits: The ex vivo response showed dominance by HLA-C-restricted CMV-specific TCR beta clonotypes. Of the TCR beta families, the public ones yielded a cumulative frequency that identified carriers of CMV plus the relevant HLA.

Germline CDR1 reads SGDLS; CDR2 reads YYNGEE. This CDR3 spans 13 amino acids. Trimming took 6 bases from V and 7 from J; bases not matched to a gene: 6. From the reads, TCRdb called clonotypes with MiXCR, one entry per CDR3 protein. The sample includes fewer than 200,000 distinct CDR3 sequences, approximately 19% of them seen just once. Turning to this clonotype: Its antigen is undetermined.

This sequence was found in a human donor in good health (CMV status not recorded). Some clones in this sample may be carry-over from other donors' samples. The sequenced sample consisted of PBMCs. The chain couples TRBV9 to TRBJ2-1, with TRBD1 identical over 8 bases. For the CDR3, the DNA is TGTGCCAGCAATCAGGGGGCGAGTAATGAGCAGTTCTTC. Residues: CASNQGASNEQFF.